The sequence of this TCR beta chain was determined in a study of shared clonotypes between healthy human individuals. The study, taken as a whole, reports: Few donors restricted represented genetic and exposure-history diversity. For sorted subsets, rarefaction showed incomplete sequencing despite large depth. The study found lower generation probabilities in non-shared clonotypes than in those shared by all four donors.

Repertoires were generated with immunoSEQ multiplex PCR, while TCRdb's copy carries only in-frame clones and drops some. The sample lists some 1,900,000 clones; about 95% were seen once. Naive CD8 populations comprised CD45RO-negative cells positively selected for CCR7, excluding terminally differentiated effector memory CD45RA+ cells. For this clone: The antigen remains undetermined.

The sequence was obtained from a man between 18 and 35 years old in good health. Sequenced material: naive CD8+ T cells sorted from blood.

The CDR3: CASIQGLVDNEQFF. The CDR3 coding sequence is TGTGCCAGCATCCAGGGACTAGTTGACAATGAGCAGTTCTTC. This sequence joins TRBV7-9 and TRBJ2-1; TRBD2 agrees at 8 bases. Germline V gives CDR1 SEHNR, CDR2 FQNEAQ (reference sequence). The CDR3 covers 14 residues. V lost 7 bases, J lost 5 bases, and 7 bases stayed unmatched.